This T cell receptor beta chain was identified during a study of cytomegalovirus exposure and HLA in healthy donors. Here immunoSEQ multiplex PCR was the method, and the copy in TCRdb shows in-frame clones only, minus some. Among 100,000 to 120,000 clones listed, over 75% were seen once. The CDR3 has 18 amino acids. CDR1 is MDHEN, CDR2 SYDVKM, per germline. With 4 bases clipped from V and 3 bases from J, the junction kept 11 bases outside the gene matches. Sequenced: PBMCs. The chain employs TRBV28 and TRBJ2-1; 11 positions match TRBD2. This clonotype was obtained from a woman aged 25 to 39 in good health and CMV-seropositive. The CDR3 nucleotides read TGTGCCAGCAGTTCCCAAGAAGGACTAGCGGGTATCTACAATGAGCAGTTCTTC. Amino acid sequence: CASSSQEGLAGIYNEQFF. Supplemented by reference TRBV28 and TRBJ2-1, the full variable domain reads DVKVTQSSRYLVKRTGEKVFLECVQDMDHENMFWYRQDPGLGLRLIYFSYDVKMKEKGDIPEGYSVSREKKERFSLILESASTNQTSMYLCASSSQEGLAGIYNEQFFGPGTRLTVL.